The present T cell receptor (beta chain) was sequenced within a study of cytomegalovirus exposure and HLA in healthy donors. In germline, CDR1 is SGHTA, CDR2 FQGNSA. Between the trimmed V and J ends, which lost 1 base and 0 bases, there was a span of 10 bases. The CDR3 has 15 residues. In regard to this clone: What it binds is not known.

TCRdb keeps only in-frame clones here, not all; method: immunoSEQ multiplex PCR. The sample comprises 100,000 to 150,000 clones, roughly nine tenths of which are singletons, and 1.1% rests with the top ten. The study's findings and limits: That first-cohort TCR clusters tended to co-occur in the roughly 120 validation repertoires was found in a later analysis. In vitro testing confirmed a few CMV-associated chains as specific for CMV antigens. Among TCR beta chains, those listed as cytomegalovirus-associated numbered roughly 150.

The J gene is TRBJ2-7, the V gene TRBV7-2; tentatively, D is TRBD2 (6 bases). The receptor was isolated from a woman aged 18-29 years in good health and CMV-seronegative. Sequenced input: PBMCs. Written as DNA, the CDR3 is TGTGCCAGCAGCTTAGGTAGCGGAAGCTCCTACGAGCAGTACTTC. Translated, it gives CASSLGSGSSYEQYF.